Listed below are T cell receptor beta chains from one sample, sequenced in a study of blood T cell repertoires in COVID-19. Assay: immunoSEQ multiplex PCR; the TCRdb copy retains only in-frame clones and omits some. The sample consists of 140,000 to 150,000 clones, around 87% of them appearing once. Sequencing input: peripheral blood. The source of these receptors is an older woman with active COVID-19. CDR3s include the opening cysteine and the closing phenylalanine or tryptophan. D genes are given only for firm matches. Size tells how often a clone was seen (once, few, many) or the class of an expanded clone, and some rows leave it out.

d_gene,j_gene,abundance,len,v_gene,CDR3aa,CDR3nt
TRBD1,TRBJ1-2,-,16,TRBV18,CASTLTGTGGNYGYTF,TGTGCCAGCACCCTAACCGGGACAGGGGGAAACTATGGCTACACCTTC
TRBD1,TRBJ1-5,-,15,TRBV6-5,CASRQDRGSNQPQHF,TGTGCCAGCAGACAGGACAGGGGAAGCAATCAGCCCCAGCATTTT
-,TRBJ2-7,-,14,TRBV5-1,CASSLARGTYEQYF,TGCGCCAGCAGCTTGGCCCGGGGTACCTACGAGCAGTACTTC
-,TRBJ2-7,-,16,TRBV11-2,CASSSIAEGFSYEQYF,TGTGCCAGCAGCTCGATCGCGGAGGGGTTTAGCTACGAGCAGTACTTC
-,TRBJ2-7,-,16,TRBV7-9,CASSPDLGRGSYEQYF,TGTGCCAGCAGCCCCGATTTGGGTAGGGGGAGCTACGAGCAGTACTTC
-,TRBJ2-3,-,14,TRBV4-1,CASSQDLGTDTQYF,TGCGCCAGCAGCCAAGATCTTGGCACAGATACGCAGTATTTT
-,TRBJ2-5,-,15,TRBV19,CASSIDIAAGGTQYF,TGTGCCAGTAGTATAGATATCGCCGCCGGTGGGACCCAGTACTTC
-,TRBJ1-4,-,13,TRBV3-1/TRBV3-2,CASSQHNNEKLFF,TGTGCCAGCAGCCAACACAATAATGAAAAACTGTTTTTT
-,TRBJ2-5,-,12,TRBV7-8,CASSLARETQYF,TGTGCCAGCAGCTTAGCGCGAGAGACCCAGTACTTC
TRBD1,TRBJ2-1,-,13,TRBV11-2,CASSIQGAREQFF,TGTGCCAGCAGCATACAGGGGGCGAGGGAGCAGTTCTTC
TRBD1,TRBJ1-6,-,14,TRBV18,CASSEDRGNSPLHF,TGTGCCAGCTCAGAGGACAGGGGAAATTCACCCCTCCACTTT
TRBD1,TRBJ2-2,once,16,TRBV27,CASSFLQGLTTGELFF,TGTGCCAGCAGTTTCCTACAGGGGTTAACCACCGGGGAGCTGTTTTTT
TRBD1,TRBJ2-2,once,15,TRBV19,CASSPWDRGGRELFF,TGTGCCAGTAGTCCGTGGGACAGGGGCGGCCGGGAGCTGTTTTTT
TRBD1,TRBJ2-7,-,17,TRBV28,CASSYLRGPDLTYEQYF,TGTGCCAGCAGTTATCTCAGGGGGCCAGACCTAACCTACGAGCAGTACTTC
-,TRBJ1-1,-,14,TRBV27,CASSFTSTYTEAFF,TGTGCCAGCAGTTTTACGAGCACCTACACTGAAGCTTTCTTT
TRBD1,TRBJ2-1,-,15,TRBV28,CASSFIEAGGDEQFF,TGTGCCAGCAGTTTTATTGAGGCAGGGGGCGATGAGCAGTTCTTC
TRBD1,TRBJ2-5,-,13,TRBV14,CASSRTGGKTQYF,TGTGCCAGCAGCCGGACAGGGGGCAAGACCCAGTACTTC
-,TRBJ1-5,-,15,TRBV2,CASSAVGQINQPQHF,TGTGCCAGCAGTGCAGTGGGACAAATAAATCAGCCCCAGCATTTT
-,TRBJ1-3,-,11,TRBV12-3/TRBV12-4,CASAGGNTIYF,TGTGCCTCCGCAGGCGGAAACACCATATATTTT
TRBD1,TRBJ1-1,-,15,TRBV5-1,CASSLAGGTGGEAFF,TGCGCCAGCAGCTTGGCGGGGGGTACAGGGGGCGAAGCTTTCTTT
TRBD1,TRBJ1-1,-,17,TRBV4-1,CASTGTGGLYMNTEAFF,TGCGCCAGCACCGGGACAGGGGGCCTGTATATGAACACTGAAGCTTTCTTT
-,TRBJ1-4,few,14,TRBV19,CASRVAGMSEKLFF,TGTGCCAGTAGGGTGGCAGGTATGAGTGAAAAACTGTTTTTT
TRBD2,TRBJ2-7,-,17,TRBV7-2,CASSLGGGGGPSYEQYF,TGTGCCAGCAGCTTAGGTGGGGGGGGAGGCCCTTCCTACGAGCAGTACTTC
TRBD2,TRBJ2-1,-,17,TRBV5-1,CASSLVGLADSYNEQFF,TGCGCCAGCAGCTTAGTGGGACTAGCGGATTCCTACAATGAGCAGTTCTTC
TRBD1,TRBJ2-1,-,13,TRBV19,CASRTIRGNEQFF,TGTGCCAGTAGGACAATCAGGGGGAATGAGCAGTTCTTC